This TCR beta chain is from a study of blood T cell repertoires in COVID-19. As for the study in general: The analysed material was cDNA or gDNA that came from T cells, B-cell-depleted T cells, or PBMCs.

The CDR3 runs to 14 residues. V dropped 4 bases and J dropped 8 bases, with 15 bases sitting between them. From germline, CDR1 is SEHNR and CDR2 FQNEAQ (reference sequence). Authors' processing steps: Reference gene primers were amplified, and this amplification served to estimate nucleated cell counts. Profiled with immunoSEQ multiplex PCR; TCRdb holds only in-frame clones, not every one. The V and J calls and clone size were taken over from that table, and D and trimming were inferred from the DNA. The sample holds around 250,000 clones, 85% to 90% seen once. Sequencing input: peripheral blood. V and J are TRBV7-9 and TRBJ2-1; D is unresolved. This TCR was recovered from a woman between 40 and 50 years old who had recovered from COVID-19. The CDR3 bases are TGTGCCAGCAGCTCCAATGGTCCTTTAGATGAGCAGTTCTTC. Its protein product is CASSSNGPLDEQFF.